This T cell receptor (beta chain) was captured in a study of T-cell reconstitution after alpha-beta-depleted transplantation in children. Study observations and caveats: By one year post-transplant, T-cell counts and diversity largely arose from T cells that were newly produced.

Germline CDR1 DFQATT, CDR2 SNEGSKA (reference sequence). The CDR3 consists of 12 residues. V lost 1 base and J lost 5, with 9 bases in between. In its sample, this clonotype was seen a few times. Antigen specificity is unknown. Preparing the TCRbeta library involved the use of unique molecular identifiers. TCRdb analysed the PCR reads with MiXCR anew, one entry per CDR3 protein. The sample has about 600,000 distinct CDR3 sequences; roughly 24% are singletons. The clonotype was recovered from a boy younger than two who had a stem cell transplant for acute myeloid leukemia, so the T cells may come from the graft donor. The sequenced sample was PBMCs, mostly from graft donor cells, obtained 360 days after TCRalphabeta/CD19-depleted stem cell transplant. The V and J genes are TRBV20-1 and TRBJ2-7; D is undetermined. The CDR3 bases are TGCAGTGCTAGAGTTCCGGGCCACGAGCAGTACTTC. Residues: CSARVPGHEQYF.